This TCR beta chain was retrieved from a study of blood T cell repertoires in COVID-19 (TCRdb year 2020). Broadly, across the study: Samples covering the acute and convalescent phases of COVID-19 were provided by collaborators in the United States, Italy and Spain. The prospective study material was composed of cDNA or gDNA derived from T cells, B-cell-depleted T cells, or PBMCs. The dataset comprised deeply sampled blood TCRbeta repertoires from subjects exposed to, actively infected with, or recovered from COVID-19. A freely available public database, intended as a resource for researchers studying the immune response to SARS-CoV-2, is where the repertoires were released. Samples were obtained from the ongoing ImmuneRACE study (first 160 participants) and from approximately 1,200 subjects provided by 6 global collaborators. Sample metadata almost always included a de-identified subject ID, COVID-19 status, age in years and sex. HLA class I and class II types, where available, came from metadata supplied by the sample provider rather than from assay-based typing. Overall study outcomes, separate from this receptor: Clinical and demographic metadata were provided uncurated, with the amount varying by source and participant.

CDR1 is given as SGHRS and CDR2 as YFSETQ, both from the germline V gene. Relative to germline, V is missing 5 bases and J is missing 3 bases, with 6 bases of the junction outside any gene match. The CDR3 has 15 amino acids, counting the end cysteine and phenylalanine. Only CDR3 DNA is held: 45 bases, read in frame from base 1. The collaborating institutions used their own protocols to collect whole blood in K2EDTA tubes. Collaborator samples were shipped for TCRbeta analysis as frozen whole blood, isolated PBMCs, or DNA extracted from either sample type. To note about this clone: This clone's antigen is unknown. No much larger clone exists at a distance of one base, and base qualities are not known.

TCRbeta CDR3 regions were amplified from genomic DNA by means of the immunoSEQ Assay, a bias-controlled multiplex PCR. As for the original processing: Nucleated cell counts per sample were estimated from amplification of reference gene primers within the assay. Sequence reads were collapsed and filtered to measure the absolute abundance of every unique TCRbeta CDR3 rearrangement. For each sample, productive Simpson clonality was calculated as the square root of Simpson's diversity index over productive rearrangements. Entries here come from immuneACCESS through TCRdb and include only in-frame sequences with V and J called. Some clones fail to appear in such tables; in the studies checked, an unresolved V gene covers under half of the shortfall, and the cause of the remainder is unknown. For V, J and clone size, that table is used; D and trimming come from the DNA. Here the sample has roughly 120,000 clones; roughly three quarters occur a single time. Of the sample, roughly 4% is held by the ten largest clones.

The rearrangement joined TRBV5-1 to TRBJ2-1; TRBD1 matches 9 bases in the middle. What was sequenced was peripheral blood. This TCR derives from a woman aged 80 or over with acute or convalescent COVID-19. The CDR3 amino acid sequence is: CASRPGQGNYNEQFF. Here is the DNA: TGCGCCAGCAGGCCCGGACAGGGGAACTACAATGAGCAGTTCTTC.